The source of this TCR beta chain is a study of T cells expressing NK-cell markers. This CDR3 has 17 residues. CDR1 SEHNR and CDR2 FQNEAQ come from the germline V gene (reference sequence). With the 5' RACE reads reprocessed, TCRdb shows one record per CDR3 protein and no DNA. The sample shows almost 450,000 distinct CDR3 sequences, and less than 7.5% sits with its ten largest clones. This TCR was sampled from a woman aged 18 to 75 in good health. Sequencing was done on a sample of blood T cells: a sorted CD56 or NKG2C T cell subset, CD4+ or CD8+ T cells, or bulk PBMC T cells (not recorded which). The rearrangement joins TRBV7-9 to TRBJ2-4; TCRdb returns TRBD2, unconfirmable since there is no DNA. The CDR3: CASSASAVGVTKNIQYF.